These 23 T cell receptor beta chains were all obtained from the same sample, sequenced in a study of blood T cell repertoires in COVID-19. Produced via immunoSEQ multiplex PCR; TCRdb's table is partial and in-frame only. The sample has about 110,000 clones, just over 75% seen once. The specimen sequenced was peripheral blood. Every receptor here comes from a woman aged 80 or over with acute or convalescent COVID-19.

This chain uses TRBV7-3 with TRBJ2-7; 9 bases are a match to TRBD1. The CDR3 spans 14 residues. The junction had 3 bases not matched to a gene; V was cut back by 4 bases and J by 2 bases. Germline loops: CDR1 SGHTA, CDR2 FQGTGA. The CDR3 DNA reads as TGTGCCAGCAGCTCGACAGGGGGAACCTACGAGCAGTACTTC. Translation gives CASSSTGGTYEQYF.

The chain links TRBV6-4 to TRBJ2-1, with D unclear. CDR3 length: 15 residues. Trimming took off 4 bases at V and 4 bases at J, with 14 bases between the two ends. Looked up from germline, CDR1 is MRHNA and CDR2 is SNTAGT. The CDR3 DNA reads as TGTGCCAGCAGTGTAGTTGCTGCCCCTTACAATGAGCAGTTCTTC. Residues: CASSVVAAPYNEQFF.

J is TRBJ2-1 and V is TRBV6-1, with D maybe TRBD2 (5 bases). CDR3 size: 17 residues. V was trimmed by 1 base and J by 5 bases, leaving 18 bases between them. Germline assignment: CDR1 MNHNS and CDR2 SASEGT. The CDR3 protein is CASSEDSRRGMDNEQFF. The CDR3 DNA is TGTGCCAGCAGTGAAGACAGCCGTCGAGGGATGGACAATGAGCAGTTCTTC.

The chain is built from TRBV7-9 and TRBJ1-2, with 12 positions matching TRBD1. The trim removed 0 bases at V and 8 bases at J, leaving 10 bases unmatched. CDR1 SEHNR and CDR2 FQNEAQ come from the germline V gene (reference sequence). CDR3 length: 17 residues. CDR3 bases: TGTGCCAGCAGCTTAGCCGGGACAGGGGGCACTACTGGAGGCTACACCTTC. Amino acid sequence: CASSLAGTGGTTGGYTF.

The chain employs TRBV20-1 and TRBJ2-7, with 11 bases matching TRBD1. V lost 3 bases and J lost 6; bases outside the gene matches: 7. From germline, CDR1 is DFQATT and CDR2 SNEGSKA (reference sequence). The CDR3 consists of 14 residues. The CDR3 sequence: CSASLGQGEREQYF. The DNA for the CDR3 is TGCAGTGCTAGTCTGGGACAGGGGGAACGCGAGCAGTACTTC.

The gene calls are TRBV7-8 and TRBJ2-3; D is unresolved. CDR1 is SGHVS and CDR2 is FQNEAQ in the germline V gene. The CDR3 has 16 amino acids. Trimming left V 6 bases short and J 0 bases short, with 16 bases between. The CDR3 coding sequence is TGTGCCAGCAGTTTACGTTCTACTACAAGCACAGATACGCAGTATTTT. Its protein product is CASSLRSTTSTDTQYF. The entire variable domain, with the rest obtained from reference TRBV7-8 and TRBJ2-3, is as follows: GAGVSQSPRYKVAKRGQDVALRCDPISGHVSLFWYQQALGQGPEFLTYFQNEAQLDKSGLPSDRFFAERPEGSVSTLKIQRTQQEDSAVYLCASSLRSTTSTDTQYFGPGTRLTVL.

The chain links TRBV30 to TRBJ1-4, with TRBD1 as a possible D gene (5 bases). Trimming took 2 bases from V and 6 from J, leaving 13 bases between them. The V gene's germline CDR1 is GTSNPN and CDR2 SVGIG (reference sequence). The CDR3 has 14 amino acids. The CDR3 is CAWSTISGDEKLFF. The CDR3, as DNA: TGTGCCTGGAGTACCATATCGGGGGATGAAAAACTGTTTTTT.

The V gene is TRBV6-2 or TRBV6-3, the J gene TRBJ2-7; 9 nucleotides align to TRBD1. Germline CDR1 and CDR2: MNHEY and SVGEGT. Unmatched junction bases numbered 8, after V lost 5 bases and J lost 3 bases. This CDR3 contains 15 residues. CDR3 amino acids: CASSNPDRGYYEQYF. CDR3 DNA: TGTGCCAGCAGTAACCCGGACAGGGGTTACTACGAGCAGTACTTC.

The chain is built from TRBV10-3 and TRBJ2-7, with 8 bases matching TRBD1. Per germline, CDR1 ENHRY and CDR2 SYGVKD. This CDR3 spans 14 amino acids. V lost 6 bases and J lost 6; bases outside the gene matches: 10. The CDR3 here is CAISRDRSVVEQYF. The CDR3 DNA reads as TGTGCCATCAGCCGGGACAGGAGCGTGGTCGAGCAGTACTTC.

This chain uses TRBV28 with TRBJ1-4; 9 positions agree with TRBD1. The CDR3 length is 18 residues. V lost 6 bases and J lost 10; bases outside the gene matches: 21. The germline V gene encodes CDR1 MDHEN and CDR2 SYDVKM. DNA of the CDR3: TGTGCCAGCAGGACCGGGGGGACAGGGTTGTCCTTGGGTGGAAAACTGTTTTTT. Translation: CASRTGGTGLSLGGKLFF.

V and J are TRBV30 and TRBJ2-3, with a possible D match to TRBD1 (5 bases). Germline V gene data show CDR1 as GTSNPN and CDR2 as SVGIG (reference sequence). The CDR3 has 13 residues. The V end lost 0 bases, the J end lost 10 bases, and 14 bases lay between the germline ends. The CDR3 region is CAWSVHDLGAQYF. The CDR3 DNA reads as TGTGCCTGGAGTGTACACGACCTAGGGGCGCAGTATTTT.

The V and J genes are TRBV5-4 and TRBJ2-7; TRBD2 aligns across 9 bases. J gave up 0 bases and V 0 bases, and 1 base lay outside the gene matches. The CDR3 contains 15 residues. The germline gives CDR1 SGHNT, CDR2 YYREEE (reference sequence). The CDR3 spells CASSLGGRDSYEQYF. The CDR3 nucleotides are TGTGCCAGCAGCTTGGGCGGGAGGGACTCCTACGAGCAGTACTTC.

The J gene is TRBJ2-1, the V gene TRBV24-1; 14 positions match TRBD2. Germline V gene sequence: CDR1 KGHDR, CDR2 SFDVKD. This CDR3 is built from 19 residues. Losses at the gene ends were 6 bases for V and 6 bases for J; bases not matched to a gene: 15. The CDR3 reads CATSPLTSGRALAVNEQFF. DNA of the CDR3: TGTGCCACCAGTCCCCTGACTAGCGGGAGGGCCTTGGCGGTCAATGAGCAGTTCTTC.

The chain carries TRBV2 and TRBJ2-2, with TRBD1 identical over 8 bases. V lost 2 bases, J lost 3 bases, and 2 bases stayed unmatched. The length of the CDR3 is 15 residues. Germline V lookup: CDR1 SNHLY, CDR2 FYNNEI. CDR3 sequence (DNA): TGTGCCAGCAGTGAACAGGGGGCCTACACCGGGGAGCTGTTTTTT. Its translation is CASSEQGAYTGELFF.

The rearrangement uses TRBV5-4 and TRBJ2-1; D perhaps matches TRBD1 (6 bases). The length of the CDR3 is 15 residues. V was cut by 5 bases and J by 4 bases, with 16 bases left in between. Germline V gene lookup returns CDR1 SGHNT and CDR2 YYREEE (reference sequence). CDR3 sequence reads: CASSSAARGYNEQFF. In nucleotides, the CDR3 is TGTGCCAGCAGTTCGGCGGCCAGGGGTTACAATGAGCAGTTCTTC.

By its share, this clone is medium-sized. The gene calls are TRBV7-9 and TRBJ2-3; 8 nucleotides line up with TRBD1. The CDR3 extends over 13 amino acids. The V gene end was trimmed by 8 bases and the J gene end by 3 bases; junction bases not matched to a gene: 4. CDR1 and CDR2 from the germline V gene are SEHNR and FQNEAQ (reference sequence). CDR3 in DNA: TGTGCCAGCCCTCGACAGGGGACAGATACGCAGTATTTT. Translating it yields CASPRQGTDTQYF. Filled out from reference TRBV7-9 and TRBJ2-3, the complete variable domain reads DTGVSQNPRHKITKRGQNVTFRCDPISEHNRLYWYRQTLGQGPEFLTYFQNEAQLEKSRLLSDRFSAERPKGSFSTLEIQRTEQGDSAMYLCASPRQGTDTQYFGPGTRLTVL.

The V and J genes are TRBV19 and TRBJ1-2; 7 nucleotides agree with TRBD1. J was trimmed by 3 bases and V by 7 bases; bases with no gene match: 11. Germline V gives CDR1 LNHDA, CDR2 SQIVND (reference sequence). This CDR3 comprises 15 residues. CDR3 DNA: TGTGCCAGTATGGGGTTGGGTACAGGGGACTATGGCTACACCTTC. Encoded protein: CASMGLGTGDYGYTF.

The chain couples TRBV6-5 to TRBJ2-7; tentative D call: TRBD1 (6 bases). V gave up 5 bases and J gave up 5 bases, with 19 bases separating them. The CDR3 loop spans 15 amino acids. Germline loops: CDR1 MNHEY, CDR2 SVGAGI. DNA for the CDR3: TGTGCCAGCAGTCCCCCGGGACACCGAAGGCACGAGCAGTACTTC. As protein: CASSPPGHRRHEQYF.

The rearrangement joins TRBV5-1 to TRBJ1-2, with D maybe TRBD1 (5 bases). CDR1 and CDR2 (germline): SGHRS, YFSETQ. CDR3 size: 14 residues. V was cut by 0 bases and J by 8 bases, with 14 bases left in between. The DNA for the CDR3 is TGCGCCAGCAGCTTGGATCGGCAGGGTGTAGGCTACACCTTC. Its translation is CASSLDRQGVGYTF. The whole variable domain, remainder taken from reference TRBV5-1 and TRBJ1-2, is KAGVTQTPRYLIKTRGQQVTLSCSPISGHRSVSWYQQTPGQGLQFLFEYFSETQRNKGNFPGRFSGRQFSNSRSEMNVSTLELGDSALYLCASSLDRQGVGYTFGSGTRLTVV.

The J gene is TRBJ1-1, the V gene TRBV14, with 7 bases lining up with TRBD1. The CDR3 spans 15 residues. The V gene's germline CDR1 is SGHDN and CDR2 FVKESK. The ends lost 1 base at V and 6 bases at J; junction bases unmatched: 8. DNA for the CDR3: TGTGCCAGCAGCCAAGCGGAGGGGGCTTGGGCTGAAGCTTTCTTT. Protein product: CASSQAEGAWAEAFF.

The genes are TRBV6-6 and TRBJ1-5; D gene uncertain. The V and J ends lost 6 bases and 3 bases respectively, with 12 bases between them. This CDR3 contains 14 residues. The V gene's germline CDR1 is MNHNY and CDR2 SVGAGI (reference sequence). The CDR3 DNA follows: TGTGCCAGCAGCCCACCAGGTACCAATCAGCCCCAGCATTTT. Its translation is CASSPPGTNQPQHF.

Only one count was recorded for this clone. DNA for the CDR3: TGTGCCAGCAGTTACCTCGGACAGAGAAAAGAGACCCAGTACTTC. Amino acids: CASSYLGQRKETQYF. The rearrangement links TRBV6-2 or TRBV6-3 to TRBJ2-5, with D maybe TRBD1 (6 bases). Trimming pared 2 bases from V and 3 bases from J, leaving 13 bases between. The CDR3 is 15 residues long. The germline CDR1 and CDR2 sequences are MNHEY and SVGEGT.

The chain joins TRBV12-5 to TRBJ2-5; 13 bases agree with TRBD2. The CDR3 has 18 amino acids. Per germline, CDR1 LGHNT and CDR2 FRNRAP. The junction had 14 bases not matched to a gene; V was cut back by 5 bases and J by 5 bases. The CDR3, as DNA: TGTGCTAGTGGTCCCGCTTATGGGACTAGCGGGGTGCCTGAGACCCAGTACTTC. Its protein product is CASGPAYGTSGVPETQYF.